This is a list of T cell receptor beta chains from one sample in a study of early T cells in non-severe SARS-CoV-2 infection. TCRdb re-derived calls from the 5' RACE reads in MiXCR, one entry per CDR3 protein. There are tens of thousands of distinct CDR3 sequences in the sample; about 14% occur only once, and roughly 3.8% lies in the top ten. The sample was whole blood, taken at baseline. These receptor sequences come from an adult who was a healthcare worker with PCR-confirmed SARS-CoV-2 infection or an uninfected control (not recorded which). CDR3s include the opening cysteine and the closing phenylalanine or tryptophan. Fields, in order: J gene, V gene, D gene, clone size, CDR3 protein, CDR3 DNA. D genes are given only for firm matches. Size tells how often a clone was seen (once, few, many) or the class of an expanded clone, and some rows leave it out.

J gene: TRBJ1-1
V gene: TRBV10-1
D gene: -
clone size: -
CDR3 protein: CASSAQRNTEAFF
CDR3 DNA: TGCGCCAGCAGTGCCCAGCGGAACACTGAAGCTTTCTTT

J gene: TRBJ2-3
V gene: TRBV29-1
D gene: TRBD2
clone size: few
CDR3 protein: CSVEEREGDTQYF
CDR3 DNA: TGCAGCGTTGAGGAGCGGGAGGGAGATACGCAGTATTTT

J gene: TRBJ2-1
V gene: TRBV27
D gene: -
clone size: -
CDR3 protein: CASTGLPYNEQFF
CDR3 DNA: TGTGCCAGCACGGGACTCCCCTACAATGAGCAGTTCTTC

J gene: TRBJ2-7
V gene: TRBV30
D gene: -
clone size: many
CDR3 protein: CAWSSSWDEQYF
CDR3 DNA: TGTGCCTGGAGCAGTTCGTGGGACGAGCAGTACTTC

J gene: TRBJ1-1
V gene: TRBV18
D gene: TRBD1
clone size: -
CDR3 protein: CASHQTGEYKTFF
CDR3 DNA: TGTGCCAGCCACCAGACAGGGGAGTACAAGACTTTCTTT

J gene: TRBJ2-7
V gene: TRBV20-1
D gene: -
clone size: -
CDR3 protein: CSARDPSSRYEQYF
CDR3 DNA: TGCAGTGCTAGAGATCCTTCCAGCAGATACGAGCAGTACTTC

J gene: TRBJ2-7
V gene: TRBV6-1
D gene: -
clone size: few
CDR3 protein: CASSEVGDSYEQYF
CDR3 DNA: TGTGCCAGCAGTGAAGTCGGAGACAGCTACGAGCAGTACTTC

J gene: TRBJ2-7
V gene: TRBV2
D gene: TRBD1
clone size: many
CDR3 protein: CASSETPGTGNEQYF
CDR3 DNA: TGTGCCAGCAGTGAAACTCCCGGGACAGGGAACGAGCAGTACTTC

J gene: TRBJ2-1
V gene: TRBV28
D gene: -
clone size: once
CDR3 protein: CASSRVFEQFF
CDR3 DNA: TGTGCCAGCAGTAGAGTTTTTGAGCAGTTCTTC

J gene: TRBJ2-3
V gene: TRBV29-1
D gene: TRBD2
clone size: -
CDR3 protein: CSSRGGPLSDTQYF
CDR3 DNA: TGCAGCTCGAGGGGAGGGCCCCTTTCAGATACGCAGTATTTT

J gene: TRBJ1-1
V gene: TRBV4-2
D gene: TRBD1
clone size: -
CDR3 protein: CASSRTAGQGVTEAFF
CDR3 DNA: TGTGCCAGCAGCCGGACGGCGGGACAGGGGGTAACTGAAGCTTTCTTT

J gene: TRBJ2-6
V gene: TRBV7-9
D gene: -
clone size: -
CDR3 protein: CASSFPGDSGANVLTF
CDR3 DNA: TGTGCCAGCAGCTTCCCAGGGGACTCTGGGGCCAACGTCCTGACTTTC

J gene: TRBJ1-1
V gene: TRBV11-2
D gene: TRBD1
clone size: few
CDR3 protein: CASSYDRDTEAFF
CDR3 DNA: TGTGCCAGCAGCTACGACAGGGACACTGAAGCTTTCTTT

J gene: TRBJ2-7
V gene: TRBV29-1
D gene: -
clone size: -
CDR3 protein: CSGGGASTYEQYF
CDR3 DNA: TGCAGCGGAGGGGGGGCATCGACCTACGAGCAGTACTTC

J gene: TRBJ2-1
V gene: TRBV7-2
D gene: -
clone size: many
CDR3 protein: CASSLDRSRDNEQFF
CDR3 DNA: TGTGCCAGCAGCTTAGACAGGAGCAGGGACAATGAGCAGTTCTTC

J gene: TRBJ2-5
V gene: TRBV29-1
D gene: TRBD1
clone size: many
CDR3 protein: CSVDRGQETQYF
CDR3 DNA: TGCAGCGTTGACAGGGGGCAAGAGACCCAGTACTTC

J gene: TRBJ1-5
V gene: TRBV5-5
D gene: -
clone size: many
CDR3 protein: CASSLADRSNQPQHF
CDR3 DNA: TGTGCCAGCAGCTTGGCCGACAGGAGCAATCAGCCCCAGCATTTT

J gene: TRBJ2-2
V gene: TRBV5-6
D gene: -
clone size: -
CDR3 protein: CASSFSPGTGELFF
CDR3 DNA: TGTGCCAGCAGCTTTTCGCCGGGCACCGGGGAGCTGTTTTTT